Listed below are T cell receptor beta chains from one sample, sequenced in a study of shared clonotypes between healthy human individuals. Data came from immunoSEQ multiplex PCR; TCRdb stores just in-frame clones and leaves some out. The table includes some 680,000 clones, around 78% detected once. The material sequenced was memory CD4+ T cells sorted from blood. The receptor set was obtained from a woman aged 25 to 39 in good health. The CDR3 runs from the conserved cysteine through the conserved F or W. Each record gives: V gene, D gene, J gene, clone size, CDR3 protein, CDR3 DNA. A D gene is named only where the DNA matches it firmly. Not every row has a clone size; where given, it reads once, few, many or a size class.

V: TRBV18; D: NA; J: TRBJ2-1; size: NA; CDR3: CASSPPGNEQFF; DNA: TGTGCCAGCTCACCACCGGGGAATGAGCAGTTCTTC
V: TRBV6-5; D: TRBD1; J: TRBJ1-2; size: NA; CDR3: CASSLDRGKSYTF; DNA: TGTGCCAGCAGCCTGGACAGGGGCAAGAGCTACACCTTC
V: TRBV28; D: NA; J: TRBJ1-2; size: NA; CDR3: CASRQEDYGYTF; DNA: TGTGCCAGCAGACAAGAGGACTATGGCTACACCTTC
V: TRBV5-6; D: NA; J: TRBJ1-3; size: few; CDR3: CASSEMLVTFSGNTIYF; DNA: TGTGCCAGCAGTGAAATGTTGGTAACATTCTCTGGAAACACCATATATTTT
V: TRBV5-6; D: NA; J: TRBJ2-7; size: NA; CDR3: CASSPGQGPIYEQYF; DNA: TGTGCCAGCAGCCCCGGCCAGGGACCCATCTACGAGCAGTACTTC
V: TRBV28; D: NA; J: TRBJ2-6; size: NA; CDR3: CASSPSGANVLTF; DNA: TGTGCCAGCAGCCCGTCTGGGGCCAACGTCCTGACTTTC
V: TRBV7-2; D: TRBD2; J: TRBJ2-3; size: NA; CDR3: CASSPSGTTSTDTQYF; DNA: TGTGCCAGCAGCCCCTCCGGGACTACTAGCACAGATACGCAGTATTTT
V: TRBV2; D: NA; J: TRBJ1-2; size: once; CDR3: CASIRTSGGYTF; DNA: TGTGCCAGCATCAGGACGTCAGGTGGCTACACCTTC
V: TRBV28; D: NA; J: TRBJ2-2; size: NA; CDR3: CASTPSRAGRAGELFF; DNA: TGTGCCAGCACTCCAAGCCGGGCAGGACGCGCCGGGGAGCTGTTTTTT
V: TRBV30; D: NA; J: TRBJ1-2; size: NA; CDR3: CAGRLQGSYFGYTF; DNA: TGTGCCGGACGCTTACAGGGTAGCTATTTTGGCTACACCTTC
V: TRBV7-2; D: NA; J: TRBJ1-5; size: NA; CDR3: CASSLGSGANQPQHF; DNA: TGTGCCAGCAGCTTAGGTTCAGGGGCCAATCAGCCCCAGCATTTT
V: TRBV25-1; D: TRBD2; J: TRBJ2-1; size: NA; CDR3: CASSLAGGGGEQFF; DNA: TGTGCCAGCTCGCTGGCGGGAGGGGGCGGCGAGCAGTTCTTC
V: TRBV9; D: NA; J: TRBJ1-1; size: few; CDR3: CASRKGNTEAFF; DNA: TGTGCCAGCAGAAAGGGGAACACTGAAGCTTTCTTT
V: TRBV5-1; D: NA; J: TRBJ1-3; size: once; CDR3: CASSLDLFGGNTIYF; DNA: TGCGCCAGCAGCTTGGATTTGTTTGGTGGAAACACCATATATTTT
V: TRBV28; D: TRBD2; J: TRBJ2-1; size: few; CDR3: CAAGLAGASSYNEQFF; DNA: TGTGCCGCGGGCCTAGCGGGGGCAAGCTCCTACAATGAGCAGTTCTTC
V: TRBV7-9; D: TRBD2; J: TRBJ2-1; size: NA; CDR3: CASSYGRGAGGWVGFF; DNA: TGTGCCAGCAGCTACGGCAGAGGAGCGGGAGGATGGGTCGGGTTCTTC
V: TRBV30; D: NA; J: TRBJ1-1; size: NA; CDR3: CAWSGLGGAFF; DNA: TGTGCCTGGAGTGGTCTCGGGGGGGCTTTCTTT
V: TRBV14; D: NA; J: TRBJ2-5; size: few; CDR3: CASSQRDKGSTQYF; DNA: TGTGCCAGCAGCCAGAGGGACAAGGGTTCGACCCAGTACTTC
V: TRBV6-1; D: TRBD1; J: TRBJ1-5; size: once; CDR3: CASSEVVAGGSQPQHF; DNA: TGTGCCAGCAGTGAAGTGGTGGCAGGGGGCAGTCAGCCCCAGCATTTT
V: TRBV7-6; D: NA; J: TRBJ1-1; size: NA; CDR3: CASSFLGGVDTEAFF; DNA: TGTGCCAGCAGCTTCCTGGGGGGGGTTGACACTGAAGCTTTCTTT
V: TRBV2; D: TRBD1; J: TRBJ1-1; size: NA; CDR3: CASSRDRDYTEAFF; DNA: TGTGCCAGCAGTAGGGACAGGGATTACACTGAAGCTTTCTTT
V: TRBV15; D: TRBD2; J: TRBJ2-5; size: few; CDR3: CATSRGAIGLAKETQYF; DNA: TGTGCCACCAGCAGAGGCGCGATCGGACTAGCGAAAGAGACCCAGTACTTC
V: TRBV11-2; D: NA; J: TRBJ2-3; size: NA; CDR3: CASSRGLKDTQYF; DNA: TGTGCCAGCAGCCGTGGACTCAAAGATACGCAGTATTTT
V: TRBV15; D: NA; J: TRBJ2-1; size: NA; CDR3: CATSRAREGLYNEQFF; DNA: TGTGCCACCAGCAGAGCCCGGGAAGGGCTATACAATGAGCAGTTCTTC
V: TRBV6-5; D: NA; J: TRBJ2-3; size: NA; CDR3: CASSPRDGTDTQYF; DNA: TGTGCCAGCAGCCCCAGGGACGGCACAGATACGCAGTATTTT
V: TRBV9; D: NA; J: TRBJ2-1; size: NA; CDR3: CASSAGWGRRQDNEQFF; DNA: TGTGCCAGCAGCGCAGGATGGGGGAGAAGGCAGGACAATGAGCAGTTCTTC
V: TRBV5-1; D: TRBD2; J: TRBJ2-2; size: few; CDR3: CASSNGRGNTGELFF; DNA: TGCGCCAGCAGTAACGGGAGGGGGAACACCGGGGAGCTGTTTTTT
V: TRBV29-1; D: TRBD2; J: TRBJ2-1; size: NA; CDR3: CSVVTSGKMNEQFF; DNA: TGCAGCGTTGTGACTAGCGGGAAGATGAATGAGCAGTTCTTC
V: TRBV30; D: TRBD1; J: TRBJ2-1; size: many; CDR3: CAWSVPLVRGLYNEQFF; DNA: TGTGCCTGGAGTGTACCCCTCGTCAGGGGGCTCTACAATGAGCAGTTCTTC
V: TRBV6-5; D: NA; J: TRBJ1-2; size: once; CDR3: CASRPDGNYGYTF; DNA: TGTGCCAGCAGACCTGACGGGAACTATGGCTACACCTTC
V: TRBV25-1; D: NA; J: TRBJ1-6; size: NA; CDR3: CASSQGGGHSPLHF; DNA: TGTGCCAGCAGTCAGGGCGGTGGGCATTCACCCCTCCACTTT
V: TRBV4-2; D: NA; J: TRBJ2-1; size: once; CDR3: CASSQGTDNEQFF; DNA: TGTGCCAGCAGCCAAGGGACGGACAATGAGCAGTTCTTC
V: TRBV11-3; D: NA; J: TRBJ2-2; size: once; CDR3: CASSAGTRKNTGELFF; DNA: TGTGCCAGCAGCGCCGGGACCCGAAAAAACACCGGGGAGCTGTTTTTT
V: TRBV28; D: NA; J: TRBJ1-4; size: NA; CDR3: CASSSVGESNEKLFF; DNA: TGTGCCAGCAGTTCCGTAGGAGAGTCAAATGAAAAACTGTTTTTT
V: TRBV19; D: NA; J: TRBJ2-1; size: few; CDR3: CASSIESSGTQQFF; DNA: TGTGCCAGTAGTATAGAATCATCGGGAACCCAGCAGTTCTTC
V: TRBV28; D: TRBD1; J: TRBJ1-4; size: NA; CDR3: CAAGTGYGEKLFF; DNA: TGTGCCGCTGGGACAGGGTATGGGGAAAAACTGTTTTTT
V: TRBV20-1; D: NA; J: TRBJ2-3; size: NA; CDR3: CSARADTQYF; DNA: TGCAGTGCTAGAGCAGACACGCAGTATTTT
V: TRBV30; D: TRBD2; J: TRBJ2-3; size: many; CDR3: CAWTRGGLTDTQYF; DNA: TGTGCCTGGACACGCGGGGGTCTCACAGATACGCAGTATTTT
V: TRBV28; D: NA; J: TRBJ1-4; size: many; CDR3: CASRPQTGIGEKLFF; DNA: TGTGCCAGCAGACCCCAGACAGGAATAGGGGAAAAACTGTTTTTT
V: TRBV20-1; D: TRBD2; J: TRBJ2-7; size: NA; CDR3: CSAGGSFEQYF; DNA: TGCAGTGCTGGCGGGAGTTTCGAGCAGTACTTC
V: TRBV6-1; D: NA; J: TRBJ2-5; size: NA; CDR3: CASSGYLAATQYF; DNA: TGTGCCAGCAGTGGATATTTGGCGGCGACCCAGTACTTC
V: TRBV5-4; D: NA; J: TRBJ2-7; size: few; CDR3: CASSQQGGLAYEQYF; DNA: TGTGCCAGCAGCCAGCAGGGAGGATTAGCCTACGAGCAGTACTTC
V: TRBV5-1; D: TRBD1; J: TRBJ1-2; size: NA; CDR3: CASSPGRTGDGHTF; DNA: TGCGCCAGCAGCCCGGGGCGGACAGGTGATGGCCACACCTTC
V: TRBV7-7; D: NA; J: TRBJ1-3; size: many; CDR3: CASSPSPNGNTIYF; DNA: TGTGCCAGCAGCCCCTCCCCAAATGGAAACACCATATATTTT
V: TRBV7-9; D: NA; J: TRBJ1-5; size: once; CDR3: CASSLEREDQPQHF; DNA: TGTGCCAGCAGCTTAGAACGGGAGGATCAGCCCCAGCATTTT
V: TRBV5-6; D: NA; J: TRBJ1-2; size: NA; CDR3: CASGLQGPYGYTF; DNA: TGTGCCAGCGGTCTTCAGGGGCCTTATGGCTACACCTTC
V: TRBV27; D: NA; J: TRBJ2-3; size: NA; CDR3: CASSLGGSTDTQYF; DNA: TGTGCCAGCAGTTTAGGTGGAAGCACAGATACGCAGTATTTT
V: TRBV7-3; D: NA; J: TRBJ2-7; size: once; CDR3: CASSLTGNHEQYF; DNA: TGTGCCAGCAGCTTAACGGGGAACCACGAGCAGTACTTC